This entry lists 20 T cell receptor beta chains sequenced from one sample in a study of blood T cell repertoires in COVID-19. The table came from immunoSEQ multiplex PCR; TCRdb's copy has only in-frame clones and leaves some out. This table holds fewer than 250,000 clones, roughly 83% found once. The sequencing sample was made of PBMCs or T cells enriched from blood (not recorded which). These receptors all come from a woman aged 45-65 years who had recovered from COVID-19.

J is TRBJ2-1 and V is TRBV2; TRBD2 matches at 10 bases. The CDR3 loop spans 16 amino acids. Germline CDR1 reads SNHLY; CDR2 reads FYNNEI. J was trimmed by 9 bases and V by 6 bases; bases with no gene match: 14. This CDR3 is CASSLEASGGPIEQFF. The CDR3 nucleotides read TGTGCCAGCAGCCTGGAGGCTAGCGGGGGTCCCATTGAGCAGTTCTTC.

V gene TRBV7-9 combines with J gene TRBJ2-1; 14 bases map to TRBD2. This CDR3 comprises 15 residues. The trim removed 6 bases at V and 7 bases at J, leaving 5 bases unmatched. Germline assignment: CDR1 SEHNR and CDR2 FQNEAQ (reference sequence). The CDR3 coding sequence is TGTGCCAGCAGTCGAGGGACTAGCGGGAGTAATGAGCAGTTCTTC. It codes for CASSRGTSGSNEQFF.

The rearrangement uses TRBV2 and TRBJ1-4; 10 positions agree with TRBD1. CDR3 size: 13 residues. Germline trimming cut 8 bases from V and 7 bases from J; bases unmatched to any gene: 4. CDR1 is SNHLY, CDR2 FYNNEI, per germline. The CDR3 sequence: CASVWDRGEKLFF. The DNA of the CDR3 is TGTGCCAGCGTTTGGGACAGGGGTGAAAAACTGTTTTTT.

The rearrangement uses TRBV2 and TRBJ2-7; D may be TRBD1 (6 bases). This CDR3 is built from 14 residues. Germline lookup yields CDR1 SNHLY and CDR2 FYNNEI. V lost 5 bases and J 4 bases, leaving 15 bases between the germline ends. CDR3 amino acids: CASSRSGAVYEQYF. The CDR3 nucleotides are TGTGCCAGCAGTCGGTCAGGGGCTGTTTACGAGCAGTACTTC.

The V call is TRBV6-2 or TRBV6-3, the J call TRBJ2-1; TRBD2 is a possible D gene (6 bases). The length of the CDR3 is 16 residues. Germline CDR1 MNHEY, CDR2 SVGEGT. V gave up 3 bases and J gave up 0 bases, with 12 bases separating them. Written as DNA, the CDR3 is TGTGCCAGCAGTTATCGGGAGTGGAGCTCCTACAATGAGCAGTTCTTC. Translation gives CASSYREWSSYNEQFF.

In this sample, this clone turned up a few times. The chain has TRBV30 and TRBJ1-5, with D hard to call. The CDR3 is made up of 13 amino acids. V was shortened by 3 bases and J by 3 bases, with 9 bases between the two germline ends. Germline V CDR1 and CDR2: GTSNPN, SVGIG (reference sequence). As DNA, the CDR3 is TGTGCCTGGAGCGGCGGGATCAATCAGCCCCAGCATTTT. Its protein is CAWSGGINQPQHF.

The CDR3 sequence is CASSAGQSHEKLFF. The CDR3 nucleotides read TGTGCCAGCTCAGCGGGACAGTCCCATGAAAAACTGTTTTTT. V and J are TRBV18 and TRBJ1-4; 7 nucleotides line up with TRBD1. The CDR3 totals 14 residues. CDR1 and CDR2 from the germline V gene are KGHSH and LQKENI. The junction had 6 bases not matched to a gene; V was cut back by 5 bases and J by 6 bases.

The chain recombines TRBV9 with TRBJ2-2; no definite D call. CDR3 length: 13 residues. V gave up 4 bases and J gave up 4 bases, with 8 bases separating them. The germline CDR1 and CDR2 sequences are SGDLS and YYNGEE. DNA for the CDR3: TGTGCCAGCAGCCCCGTTCCCACCGGGGAGCTGTTTTTT. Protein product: CASSPVPTGELFF.

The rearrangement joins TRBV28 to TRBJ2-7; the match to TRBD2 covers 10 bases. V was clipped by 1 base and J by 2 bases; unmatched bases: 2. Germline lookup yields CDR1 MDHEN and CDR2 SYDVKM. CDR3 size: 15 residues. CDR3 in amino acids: CASSLSLAGPYEQYF. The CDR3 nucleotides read TGTGCCAGCAGTTTATCACTAGCGGGACCCTACGAGCAGTACTTC.

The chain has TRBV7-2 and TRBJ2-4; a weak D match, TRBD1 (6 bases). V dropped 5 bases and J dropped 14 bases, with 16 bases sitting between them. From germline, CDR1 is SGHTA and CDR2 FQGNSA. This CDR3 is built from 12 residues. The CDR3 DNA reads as TGTGCCAGCAGCCCCCAAGGGGGAACGGAGTACTTC. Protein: CASSPQGGTEYF.

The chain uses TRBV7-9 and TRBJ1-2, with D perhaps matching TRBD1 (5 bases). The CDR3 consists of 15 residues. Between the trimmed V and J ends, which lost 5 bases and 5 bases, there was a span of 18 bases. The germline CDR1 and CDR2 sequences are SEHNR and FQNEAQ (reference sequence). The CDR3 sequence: CASSPGRDSLYGYTF. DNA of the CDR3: TGTGCCAGCAGCCCCGGTAGAGACAGCCTATATGGCTACACCTTC.

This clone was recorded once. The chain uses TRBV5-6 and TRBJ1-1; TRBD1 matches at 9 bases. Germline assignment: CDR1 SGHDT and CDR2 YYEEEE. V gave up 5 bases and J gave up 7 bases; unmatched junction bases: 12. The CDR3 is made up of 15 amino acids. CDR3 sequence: CASSSDRGNSGEAFF. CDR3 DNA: TGTGCCAGCAGTTCGGACAGGGGAAATTCTGGTGAAGCTTTCTTT.

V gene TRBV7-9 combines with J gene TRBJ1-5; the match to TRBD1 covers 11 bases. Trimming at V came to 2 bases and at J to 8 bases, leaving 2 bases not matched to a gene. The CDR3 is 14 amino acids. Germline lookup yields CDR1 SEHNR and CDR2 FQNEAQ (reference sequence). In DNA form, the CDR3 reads TGTGCCAGCAGCTTACCGGGACAGGGGGAGCCCCAGCATTTT. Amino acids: CASSLPGQGEPQHF.

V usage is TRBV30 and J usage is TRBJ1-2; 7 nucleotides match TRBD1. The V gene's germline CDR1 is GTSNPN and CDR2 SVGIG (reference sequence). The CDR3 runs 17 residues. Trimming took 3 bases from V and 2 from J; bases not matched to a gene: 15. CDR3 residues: CAWRNPPGQLNNYGYTF. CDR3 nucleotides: TGTGCCTGGAGAAACCCCCCGGGACAGCTTAACAACTATGGCTACACCTTC.

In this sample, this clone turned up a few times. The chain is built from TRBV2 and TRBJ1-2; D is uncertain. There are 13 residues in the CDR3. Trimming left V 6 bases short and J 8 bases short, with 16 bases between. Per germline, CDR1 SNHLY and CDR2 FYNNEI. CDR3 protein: CASRDEVVGGYTF. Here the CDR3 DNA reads TGTGCCAGCAGGGATGAAGTCGTGGGCGGCTACACCTTC.

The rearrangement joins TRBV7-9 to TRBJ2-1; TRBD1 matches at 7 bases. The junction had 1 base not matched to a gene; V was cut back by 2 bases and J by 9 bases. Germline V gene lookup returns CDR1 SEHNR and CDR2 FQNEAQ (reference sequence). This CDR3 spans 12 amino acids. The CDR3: CASSLSGGEQFF. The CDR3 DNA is TGTGCCAGCAGCTTATCAGGGGGTGAGCAGTTCTTC.

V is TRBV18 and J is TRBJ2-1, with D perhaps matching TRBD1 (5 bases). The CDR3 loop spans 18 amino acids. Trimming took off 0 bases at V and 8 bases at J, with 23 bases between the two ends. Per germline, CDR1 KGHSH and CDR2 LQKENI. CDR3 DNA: TGTGCCAGCTCACCACCAAACCAGCCCCAGGGCGGTGGCGATGAGCAGTTCTTC. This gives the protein CASSPPNQPQGGGDEQFF.

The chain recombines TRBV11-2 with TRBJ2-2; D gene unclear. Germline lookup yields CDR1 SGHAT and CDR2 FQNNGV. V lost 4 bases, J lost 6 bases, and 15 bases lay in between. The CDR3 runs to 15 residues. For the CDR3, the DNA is TGTGCCAGCAGCTCGAACCAAATCCGGTCCGGGGAGCTGTTTTTT. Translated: CASSSNQIRSGELFF.

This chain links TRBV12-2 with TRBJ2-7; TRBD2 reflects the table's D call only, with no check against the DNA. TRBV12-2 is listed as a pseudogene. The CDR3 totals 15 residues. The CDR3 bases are TGTGCAAGTCGCTTAGCGGGAGACGCCTCCTACGAGCAGTACTTC. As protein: CASRLAGDASYEQYF.

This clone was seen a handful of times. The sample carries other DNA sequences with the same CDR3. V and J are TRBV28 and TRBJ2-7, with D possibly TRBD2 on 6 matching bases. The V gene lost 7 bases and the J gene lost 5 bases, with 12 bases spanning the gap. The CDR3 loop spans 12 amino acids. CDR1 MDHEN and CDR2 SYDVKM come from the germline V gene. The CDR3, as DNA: TGTGCCAGCACCCAAGGCGGGAACGAGCAGTACTTC. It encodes CASTQGGNEQYF.